This entry is about one T cell receptor beta chain. It has no known antigen specificity. The input lacks base qualities; no much larger clone sits a single base away. This specimen comes from a study of response to subunit inactivated influenza vaccine (dated by TCRdb to between 2018 and 2020). A note on the overall study: Deep quantitative T cell receptor repertoire profiling was used in the study to track responses to a trivalent subunit inactivated influenza vaccine.

Library prep was done by RT-PCR. Data came from an Illumina HiSeq 2500. The public reads were quality trimmed at Q25 with fastp and then assembled into clones with MiXCR by TCRdb, keeping productive beta chains. Every CDR3 protein is listed once, alongside the most common genes and DNA of its rows. The sample table contains a few hundred thousand distinct CDR3 sequences; only one count was recorded for 12% to 15% of them. The biggest ten clones account for more than 9.5% of the sample. From V the trimming removes 3 bases and from J it removes 4 bases, while the gene matches leave 5 bases of the junction unaccounted for. Spanning cysteine to phenylalanine, the CDR3 consists of 16 amino acids. The DNA shown is the 48-base CDR3, in frame from base 1. What the authors observed across the whole study: According to the authors, only a limited number of new T cells may be recruited by each seasonal influenza vaccination.

The receptor was derived from a man aged 45-65 years who received an inactivated influenza vaccine. Donor details come from another sample of the same person, matched by shared clones. The V and J segments used are TRBV12-3 or TRBV12-4 and TRBJ2-2; 10 of the junction bases match TRBD2. Here the sequenced sample was PBMCs from blood, taken approximately 12 days after vaccination. The CDR3 protein sequence reads: CASSFKRGGATGELFF. The DNA sequence is as follows: TGTGCCAGCAGTTTTAAGCGGGGGGGCGCCACCGGGGAGCTGTTTTTT.